The table lists the clone carrying this T cell receptor (beta chain) with a few counts. The authors' processing: Scientists estimated how many nucleated cells there were by amplifying reference gene primers. This table comes from immunoSEQ multiplex PCR, and its TCRdb copy is limited to in-frame clones, with some not included. V and J calls and clone size are as listed in that table; D and trimming were resolved from the DNA. The sample has approximately 120,000 clones, around 88% seen once. The data derive from a study of blood T cell repertoires in COVID-19. Germline V gene lookup returns CDR1 MGHRA and CDR2 YSYEKL. V was shortened by 4 bases and J by 2 bases, with 21 bases between the two germline ends. The CDR3 runs 17 residues.

This chain connects TRBV4-1 to TRBJ2-7; a weak D match, TRBD2 (6 bases). The TCR sequence derives from a human donor in a cohort sampled during active COVID-19. The sequencing input was peripheral blood. The CDR3 region has the DNA TGCGCCAGCAGCCTAACCTTGAGCTTGGGGGGAGCCTACGAGCAGTACTTC. It encodes CASSLTLSLGGAYEQYF.